Each of the 18 T cell receptor beta chains below was sequenced from the same sample in a study of neurological immune-mediated disorders. Stated time point: longitudinal time-point 3. TCRdb itself ran the 5' RACE reads through MiXCR, one entry per CDR3 protein. The table has approximately 58,000 distinct CDR3 sequences, approximately 9.2% seen once; the top ten hold about 1.9%. Input material: PBMCs. These receptors originate from a woman between 40 and 55 years old in good health.

A remark on this clonotype: The junction shows a germline mismatch at one end, possibly a read error. This chain links TRBV10-3 with TRBJ1-1; TRBD1 is a possible D gene (5 bases). The length of the CDR3 is 15 residues. CDR1 and CDR2 from the germline V gene are ENHRY and SYGVKD. DNA for the CDR3: TGTGCCATCAGGGGGGTTCCGACCATGAACACTCAAGCTTTCTTT. It is translated as CAIRGVPTMNTQAFF.

Relative to its sample, this clonotype is medium-sized. The chain couples TRBV5-1 to TRBJ2-3; 11 bases fit TRBD2. V lost 7 bases and J lost 4; bases outside the gene matches: 8. This CDR3 spans 15 amino acids. The germline V gene has CDR1 SGHRS and CDR2 YFSETQ. The DNA of the CDR3 is TGCGCCAGCGGCCTTAGCGGGAGGGCCCCAGATACGCAGTATTTT. Its protein is CASGLSGRAPDTQYF.

This clonotype came up many times. The rearrangement links TRBV20-1 to TRBJ1-5; a possible D gene is TRBD1 (5 bases). The CDR3 runs to 14 residues. Germline CDR1 DFQATT, CDR2 SNEGSKA (reference sequence). With 5 bases removed from V and 3 bases from J, the gap between germline ends came to 14 bases. The CDR3 region has the DNA TGCAGTGCTTACGGGACGGCCGACAATCAGCCCCAGCATTTT. Translating it yields CSAYGTADNQPQHF.

Comment on this clonotype: This may be a read error, as it is one base from a much larger clone. This chain joins TRBV7-2 and TRBJ1-4, with D maybe TRBD1 (5 bases). The CDR3 loop spans 13 amino acids. Germline V gene lookup returns CDR1 SGHTA and CDR2 FQGNSA. CDR3 in amino acids: CASSFGGNEKPFF. DNA of the CDR3: TGTGCCAGCAGCTTCGGGGGGAATGAAAAACCGTTTTTT.

There are many counts of this clonotype. V is TRBV6-2 or TRBV6-3 and J is TRBJ2-3, with D unclear. This CDR3 region has 13 residues. Germline CDR1 MNHEY, CDR2 SVGEGT. Trimming left V 2 bases short and J 4 bases short, with 7 bases between. The CDR3 region has the DNA TGTGCCAGCAGTTACGGTTGGGCAGATACGCAGTATTTT. It encodes CASSYGWADTQYF.

This clonotype appeared many times. CDR3 loop: CSVEFERSGYNEQFF. The CDR3 region has the DNA TGCAGCGTTGAGTTTGAGCGGAGCGGTTACAATGAGCAGTTCTTC. The rearrangement joins TRBV29-1 to TRBJ2-1; tentative D call: TRBD2 (5 bases). CDR3 length equals 15 residues. Germline CDR1 is SQVTM and CDR2 is ANQGSEA. Trimming stripped 3 bases from V and 4 bases from J, with 16 bases between.

Many counts were recorded for this clonotype. The chain joins TRBV6-5 to TRBJ1-1, with 7 bases lining up with TRBD1. Germline V gives CDR1 MNHEY, CDR2 SVGAGI. This CDR3 has 14 residues. V shed 5 bases, J shed 2 bases, and the junction held 5 bases outside the gene matches. CDR3 sequence: CASSRTGINTEAFF. The CDR3 nucleotides read TGTGCCAGCAGTCGGACAGGCATCAACACTGAAGCTTTCTTT.

This clonotype was seen many times. Here the CDR3 reads CATSGDRGDTQYF. In DNA, the CDR3 is TGTGCCACCAGTGGCGACAGGGGCGATACGCAGTATTTT. V and J are TRBV24-1 and TRBJ2-3; 8 nucleotides line up with TRBD1. CDR1 and CDR2 (germline): KGHDR, SFDVKD. The CDR3 length is 13 residues. Trimming removed 5 bases from V and 6 bases from J; junction bases left unmatched: 3.

This clonotype was recorded at least ten times. The V and J genes are TRBV29-1 and TRBJ1-2; maybe TRBD1 (6 bases). Germline assignment: CDR1 SQVTM and CDR2 ANQGSEA. The length of the CDR3 is 14 residues. V was trimmed by 5 bases and J by 0 bases, leaving 13 bases between them. The DNA for the CDR3 is TGCAGCGTTTTCGGGGGCCCGTCTAACTATGGCTACACCTTC. Translation gives CSVFGGPSNYGYTF.

This clonotype was observed at least ten times. J is TRBJ2-5 and V is TRBV21-1; the table assigns TRBD1, which was not confirmed against the DNA. TRBV21-1 has pseudogene status. The CDR3 has 14 amino acids. CDR3 in amino acids: CASSKTGGRETQYF. In DNA form, the CDR3 reads TGTGCCAGCAGCAAGACTGGGGGGCGGGAGACCCAGTACTTC.

This clonotype has a count of ten or more. This sequence joins TRBV7-3 and TRBJ2-2; perhaps D is TRBD1 or TRBD2 (5 bases each). Germline CDR1 and CDR2: SGHTA and FQGTGA. This CDR3 has 16 residues. The V gene lost 5 bases and the J gene lost 7 bases, with 20 bases spanning the gap. CDR3 nucleotides: TGTGCCAGCAGCCCCTCGCTTGCGAGGGGAGTCGGGGAGCTGTTTTTT. It translates to CASSPSLARGVGELFF.

In its sample, this clonotype was seen many times. V and J are TRBV6-5 and TRBJ1-6, with a weak D call TRBD1 (5 bases). Germline assignment: CDR1 MNHEY and CDR2 SVGAGI. The CDR3 has 14 residues. V shed 6 bases and J shed 7 bases, with 13 bases lying between them. The CDR3 nucleotides read TGTGCCAGCAGGAACCGACAGCCCAATTCACCCCTCCACTTT. This sequence encodes CASRNRQPNSPLHF.

Ten or more counts support this clonotype. This chain connects TRBV4-3 to TRBJ1-4; TRBD1 matches 7 bases. J gave up 3 bases and V 1 base, and 2 bases lay outside the gene matches. Germline CDR1 is LGHNA and CDR2 is YSLEER. CDR3 size: 15 residues. CDR3 nucleotide sequence: TGCGCCAGCAGCCAAGTGGACAGGTCTAATGAAAAACTGTTTTTT. Its protein product is CASSQVDRSNEKLFF.

Many counts were recorded for this clonotype. The chain combines TRBV12-3 or TRBV12-4 with TRBJ2-1; TRBD1 agrees at 7 bases. The V segment lost 5 bases and the J segment 6 bases; nucleotides outside the gene matches: 7. This CDR3 contains 14 residues. CDR3 protein: CASSPHRDSNEQFF. In nucleotides, the CDR3 is TGTGCCAGCAGTCCACACCGGGACAGCAATGAGCAGTTCTTC.

In DNA form, the CDR3 reads TGTGCCAGCAGTGAAGAGTCCTATAGAACAGTGCACTATGGCTACACCTTC. It codes for CASSEESYRTVHYGYTF. This chain links TRBV2 with TRBJ1-2; D gene unclear. V lost 1 base and J lost 3, with 18 bases in between. This CDR3 region has 17 residues. CDR1 SNHLY and CDR2 FYNNEI come from the germline V gene.

There are many counts of this clonotype. The chain has TRBV7-2 and TRBJ1-1; 11 bases align to TRBD1. Germline CDR1 and CDR2: SGHTA and FQGNSA. This CDR3 region has 13 residues. V was clipped by 8 bases and J by 3 bases; unmatched bases: 2. CDR3 in DNA: TGTGCCAGCGGACAGGGGGCAGACACTGAAGCTTTCTTT. Translating it yields CASGQGADTEAFF. The whole variable domain, remainder taken from reference TRBV7-2 and TRBJ1-1, is GAGVSQSPSNKVTEKGKDVELRCDPISGHTALYWYRQSLGQGLEFLIYFQGNSAPDKSGLPSDRFSAERTGGSVSTLTIQRTQQEDSAVYLCASGQGADTEAFFGQGTRLTVV.

This clonotype was detected ten times or more. The chain links TRBV2 to TRBJ2-5; the match to TRBD2 covers 8 bases. The CDR3 has 16 amino acids. V shed 5 bases and J 7 bases; nucleotides not matched to a gene: 15. Germline V gives CDR1 SNHLY, CDR2 FYNNEI. The CDR3 sequence is CASSLAGGSNAGTQYF. The CDR3 coding sequence is TGTGCCAGCAGTCTTGCGGGGGGTAGCAATGCTGGGACCCAGTACTTC.

At least ten counts were recorded for this clonotype. The chain joins TRBV9 to TRBJ2-3, with D unresolved. Germline V CDR1 and CDR2: SGDLS, YYNGEE. The CDR3 sequence is 14 residues long. V was trimmed by 0 bases and J by 5 bases, leaving 10 bases between them. CDR3: CASSVDSTEDTQYF. The CDR3, as DNA: TGTGCCAGCAGCGTAGATTCAACCGAAGATACGCAGTATTTT.